This entry lists 18 T cell receptor beta chains sequenced from one sample in a study of T cells in Graves' hyperthyroidism and ophthalmopathy. Using RNA transcripts as the source, TCR beta CDR3 regions were amplified. The HTBI primer set served for first-round RT-PCR of the TCR CDR3. Each CDR3 protein is one row after TCRdb ran MiXCR on the multiplex PCR reads. The sample holds about 640,000 distinct CDR3 sequences, 14% seen once. The sequencing input was blood. The receptors come from a woman in her forties or fifties with Graves' ophthalmopathy.

This clonotype appeared many times. The rearrangement uses TRBV12-3 or TRBV12-4 and TRBJ1-5; D is perhaps TRBD1 (5 bases). V dropped 6 bases and J dropped 2 bases, with 17 bases sitting between them. The CDR3 sequence is 16 residues long. The CDR3 loop is CASSLRLGEGNQPQHF. CDR3 in DNA: TGTGCCAGCAGCCTCAGGCTAGGGGAGGGCAATCAGCCCCAGCATTTT.

This clonotype has just a few counts. This chain joins TRBV5-1 and TRBJ2-7, with TRBD2 as a possible D gene (6 bases). CDR1 SGHRS and CDR2 YFSETQ come from the germline V gene. The CDR3 covers 14 residues. With 6 bases removed from V and 0 bases from J, the gap between germline ends came to 13 bases. CDR3 sequence reads: CASTHGLFSYEQYF. The CDR3 DNA sequence: TGCGCCAGCACCCATGGACTATTCTCCTACGAGCAGTACTTC.

CDR3 bases: TGCAGCGTTGACCCTAGCGGGAGATACAATGAGCAGTACTTC. It specifies CSVDPSGRYNEQYF. This chain links TRBV29-1 with TRBJ2-1; 10 nucleotides match TRBD2. The tail of the sequence fits TRBJ2-7 better, so the J call may be wrong. This CDR3 contains 14 residues. Germline CDR1 is SQVTM and CDR2 is ANQGSEA.

This clonotype was counted ten times or more. The rearrangement uses TRBV7-6 and TRBJ2-2; 8 bases are shared with TRBD2. The germline V gene has CDR1 SGHVS and CDR2 FNYEAQ. The V gene end was trimmed by 2 bases and the J gene end by 0 bases; junction bases not matched to a gene: 5. This CDR3 contains 17 residues. CDR3 sequence: CASSLPIAGPNTGELFF. The CDR3 DNA sequence: TGTGCCAGCAGCTTACCTATAGCGGGACCGAACACCGGGGAGCTGTTTTTT.

This clonotype was counted only a few times. The V and J genes are TRBV19 and TRBJ1-5, with 10 bases identical to TRBD1. This CDR3 is 16 amino acids long. V trimming: 4 bases; J trimming: 6 bases; junction bases outside the gene matches: 9. The germline V gene has CDR1 LNHDA and CDR2 SQIVND (reference sequence). The CDR3 nucleotides read TGTGCCAGTAGTAATACCGGGACAGGGGTAGGTCAGCCCCAGCATTTT. Translation: CASSNTGTGVGQPQHF.

This clonotype was seen ten or more times. This chain connects TRBV5-1 to TRBJ2-7; D perhaps matches TRBD2 (6 bases). Germline V gene data show CDR1 as SGHRS and CDR2 as YFSETQ. The CDR3 contains 15 residues. V lost 4 bases to trimming and J lost 3 bases, with 17 bases between them. CDR3 loop: CASSPGGVGNYEQYF. The DNA for the CDR3 is TGCGCCAGCAGCCCCGGAGGGGTAGGAAACTACGAGCAGTACTTC.

In DNA form, the CDR3 reads TGTGCCAGCAGCGTAGGCGCCAGTATCTCTGGAAACACCATATATTTT. Its translation is CASSVGASISGNTIYF. The chain is built from TRBV9 and TRBJ1-3; no clear D. The CDR3 extends over 16 amino acids. Germline CDR1 and CDR2: SGDLS and YYNGEE. V lost 0 bases to trimming and J lost 0 bases, with 10 bases between them.

This clonotype was observed at least ten times. The CDR3 coding sequence is TGCAGTGCTAGAGAGGCGGCAGATCAGCCCCAGCATTTT. Residues: CSAREAADQPQHF. This rearrangement joins TRBV20-1 to TRBJ1-5; D ambiguous. Germline V gene lookup returns CDR1 DFQATT and CDR2 SNEGSKA (reference sequence). V lost 0 bases and J 5 bases, leaving 8 bases between the germline ends. The CDR3 contains 13 residues.

This clonotype was counted at least ten times. The rearrangement uses TRBV19 and TRBJ1-1; 9 bases are shared with TRBD1. This CDR3 has 14 residues. V shed 6 bases, J shed 3 bases, and the junction held 5 bases outside the gene matches. Germline assignment: CDR1 LNHDA and CDR2 SQIVND (reference sequence). This CDR3 is CASRGTGFDTEAFF. Here the CDR3 DNA reads TGTGCCAGTAGGGGGACAGGGTTCGACACTGAAGCTTTCTTT.

This clonotype was seen a single time. A much larger clone lies one base from this, so it may be a read error. The chain uses TRBV18 and TRBJ2-7, with D perhaps given as TRBD1 or TRBD2 (5 bases each). Germline V CDR1 and CDR2: KGHSH, LQKENI. This CDR3 spans 15 amino acids. The V and J ends lost 1 base and 0 bases respectively, with 10 bases between them. The CDR3 nucleotides are TGTGCCAGCTCACCACTCGGGACGCTCTCCTACGAGCAGTACTTC. As protein: CASSPLGTLSYEQYF.

The chain couples TRBV9 to TRBJ2-7; possible D gene TRBD2, 7 bases. The CDR3 has 14 residues. V dropped 3 bases and J dropped 2 bases, with 12 bases sitting between them. Germline V CDR1 and CDR2: SGDLS, YYNGEE. The DNA of the CDR3 is TGTGCCAGCAGCGCCGGGGGGCTTACCTACGAGCAGTACTTC. Its protein product is CASSAGGLTYEQYF. Complete variable domain (other parts from reference TRBV9 and TRBJ2-7): DSGVTQTPKHLITATGQRVTLRCSPRSGDLSVYWYQQSLDQGLQFLIQYYNGEERAKGNILERFSAQQFPDLHSELNLSSLELGDSALYFCASSAGGLTYEQYFGPGTRLTVT.

The table lists this clonotype with a few counts. This sequence joins TRBV29-1 and TRBJ1-2, with a possible D match to TRBD1 (6 bases). The CDR3 extends over 14 amino acids. Trimming removed 5 bases at V and 0 bases at J, with 13 bases between. Germline V gives CDR1 SQVTM, CDR2 ANQGSEA. The chain's CDR3 is CSVYTPGANYGYTF. DNA for the CDR3: TGCAGCGTTTACACTCCAGGGGCTAACTATGGCTACACCTTC. Drawing the rest from reference TRBV29-1 and TRBJ1-2, the complete variable domain is SAVISQKPSRDICQRGTSLTIQCQVDSQVTMMFWYRQQPGQSLTLIATANQGSEATYESGFVIDKFPISRPNLTFSTLTVSNMSPEDSSIYLCSVYTPGANYGYTFGSGTRLTVV.

This clonotype was counted many times. DNA for the CDR3: TGCAGTGCTAGAGATAGGCTAGCTTCCAATGAGCAGTTCTTC. Translating gives CSARDRLASNEQFF. The chain uses TRBV20-1 and TRBJ2-1; a weak D match, TRBD2 (5 bases). Germline loops: CDR1 DFQATT, CDR2 SNEGSKA (reference sequence). V gave up 0 bases and J gave up 6 bases, with 12 bases separating them. The CDR3 length is 14 residues.

This clonotype has more than one count but fewer than ten. This chain links TRBV10-3 with TRBJ2-5; D possibly corresponds to TRBD1 (5 bases). Per the germline V gene, CDR1 is ENHRY and CDR2 is SYGVKD. Trimming left V 0 bases short and J 10 bases short, with 18 bases between. This CDR3 is built from 15 residues. The CDR3 DNA reads as TGTGCCATCAGTGAGTCTGGCAGGGCCGGTGGGATCCAGTACTTC. This gives the protein CAISESGRAGGIQYF.

This clonotype has just one count. A read error may explain this, as a much larger clone is one base away. This chain joins TRBV7-2 and TRBJ2-3; 9 positions match TRBD1. The CDR3 has 13 residues. The junction had 7 bases not matched to a gene; V was cut back by 7 bases and J by 8 bases. The germline gives CDR1 SGHTA, CDR2 FQGNSA. CDR3 bases: TGTGCCAGCAAACAGGGGGCGGTTGGTACGCAGTATTTT. As protein: CASKQGAVGTQYF.

This clonotype was observed at least ten times. The rearrangement uses TRBV5-6 and TRBJ1-1; D not certain. Trimming cost V 1 base and J 1 base, with 8 bases left between them. In germline, CDR1 is SGHDT, CDR2 YYEEEE. This CDR3 has 14 amino acids. The CDR3, as DNA: TGTGCCAGCAGCTTGCTACGGGGGAACACTGAAGCTTTCTTT. Its translation is CASSLLRGNTEAFF.

The V gene is TRBV29-1, the J gene TRBJ2-3, with 9 bases identical to TRBD2. In germline, CDR1 is SQVTM, CDR2 ANQGSEA. With 7 bases clipped from V and 5 bases from J, the junction kept 10 bases outside the gene matches. The CDR3 has 14 residues. The CDR3 nucleotides are TGCAGCGGGCGATTAGCGGGAGTGGTAGATACGCAGTATTTT. Translating gives CSGRLAGVVDTQYF.

This clonotype was recorded many times. V is TRBV28 and J is TRBJ1-2; the match to TRBD1 covers 9 bases. V gave up 4 bases and J gave up 5 bases; unmatched junction bases: 2. The germline CDR1 and CDR2 sequences are MDHEN and SYDVKM. The CDR3 spans 13 residues. The CDR3 sequence is CASSYGTGYGYTF. The CDR3, as DNA: TGTGCCAGCAGTTATGGGACAGGGTATGGCTACACCTTC.